Listed here are 30 T cell receptor beta chains from one sample, sequenced in a study of cytomegalovirus exposure and HLA in healthy donors (TCRdb year 2017). The method behind the library was the immunoSEQ multiplex PCR assay. For the multiplex PCR, a mixture combining 60 forward primers for TCR Vbeta segments and 13 reverse primers for TCR Jbeta segments was used. What TCRdb holds here is the immuneACCESS table cut down to in-frame rearrangements. Part of the clones is not present; checked against another copy, under half of the missing clones reflect an unresolved V gene, and the others are unexplained. Counted in this sample were approximately 100,000 clones; 80% to 90% of them appeared once. The ten largest account for approximately 1.2% of the sample. The sample comprised PBMCs. The receptors shown here come from a woman between 18 and 29 years old in good health and CMV-seronegative.

The chain couples TRBV19 to TRBJ1-1, with 12 positions matching TRBD1. Looked up from germline, CDR1 is LNHDA and CDR2 is SQIVND (reference sequence). The CDR3 is 16 residues long. The V and J ends lost 2 bases and 7 bases, in that order; junction bases with no gene match: 8. In DNA, the CDR3 is TGTGCCAGTAGTATATCGGGACAGGGGGCTTCTATTGAAGCTTTCTTT. Translating it yields CASSISGQGASIEAFF.

The chain couples TRBV28 to TRBJ2-7; TRBD2 aligns across 9 bases. There are 15 residues in the CDR3. The germline V gene has CDR1 MDHEN and CDR2 SYDVKM. V lost 7 bases and J lost 5; bases outside the gene matches: 12. CDR3 nucleotides: TGTGCCAGCATTACTCGCGGGGGGGATTTCGACGAGCAGTACTTC. This codes for CASITRGGDFDEQYF.

The chain joins TRBV4-3 to TRBJ2-5; 7 nucleotides agree with TRBD1. CDR3 length: 15 amino acids. The J segment lost 1 base and the V segment lost 4 bases, leaving 6 bases of the junction unmatched. Germline V lookup: CDR1 LGHNA, CDR2 YSLEER. CDR3 protein: CASSPQTGIQETQYF. Here the CDR3 DNA reads TGCGCCAGCAGCCCGCAGACAGGGATCCAAGAGACCCAGTACTTC.

This chain joins TRBV21-1 and TRBJ2-1; the listed D gene, TRBD2, was not tested against the DNA. TRBV21-1 is a known pseudogene. The CDR3 is made up of 17 amino acids. The CDR3 region is CASSQPLAGWSYNEQFF. Written as DNA, the CDR3 is TGTGCCAGCAGTCAACCATTAGCGGGATGGTCCTACAATGAGCAGTTCTTC.

V is TRBV5-6 and J is TRBJ1-1; 7 bases agree with TRBD1. The CDR3 loop spans 13 amino acids. Losses at the gene ends were 4 bases for V and 10 bases for J; bases not matched to a gene: 10. Germline V gene data show CDR1 as SGHDT and CDR2 as YYEEEE. In nucleotides, the CDR3 is TGTGCCAGCAGCCCTAGACAGGGTTCGAGAGCTTTCTTT. This translates into CASSPRQGSRAFF.

The chain has TRBV4-1 and TRBJ2-2; D perhaps matches TRBD1 (6 bases). The V end lost 4 bases, the J end lost 4 bases, and 13 bases lay between the germline ends. Germline values: CDR1 MGHRA, CDR2 YSYEKL. The CDR3 has 15 residues. This CDR3 reads CASSREARGTGELFF. CDR3 bases: TGCGCCAGCAGCCGGGAAGCCAGGGGCACCGGGGAGCTGTTTTTT.

The V gene is TRBV4-1, the J gene TRBJ1-2; no clear D. The length of the CDR3 is 15 residues. The germline V gene encodes CDR1 MGHRA and CDR2 YSYEKL. V dropped 1 base and J dropped 3 bases, with 12 bases sitting between them. The CDR3 sequence: CASSQGTEYDYGYTF. CDR3 coding DNA: TGCGCCAGCAGCCAAGGAACAGAATACGACTATGGCTACACCTTC.

The rearrangement links TRBV5-1 to TRBJ1-6; D unclear. CDR1 SGHRS and CDR2 YFSETQ come from the germline V gene. Trimming shortened V by 2 bases and J by 7 bases, and 13 bases separated the two germline ends. The CDR3 spans 15 residues. The CDR3 coding sequence is TGCGCCAGCAGCTTATTAGGCGGAGCCAATTCACCCCTCCACTTT. It codes for CASSLLGGANSPLHF.

The chain combines TRBV11-2 with TRBJ1-1; no definite D call. The germline gives CDR1 SGHAT, CDR2 FQNNGV. V lost 6 bases to trimming and J lost 9 bases, with 17 bases between them. CDR3 length equals 13 residues. CDR3 loop: CASSKQFSLQAFF. The DNA for the CDR3 is TGTGCCAGCAGTAAACAATTTTCCTTACAAGCTTTCTTT.

The rearrangement joins TRBV4-3 to TRBJ1-4; the D is unclear. V lost 4 bases and J 0 bases, leaving 9 bases between the germline ends. The CDR3 is made up of 15 amino acids. Germline values: CDR1 LGHNA, CDR2 YSLEER. The CDR3 is CASSLSSTTNEKLFF. CDR3 sequence (DNA): TGCGCCAGCAGCCTTAGCTCCACAACTAATGAAAAACTGTTTTTT.

This clone has only a few counts. CDR3 sequence reads: CASSLRGNTEAFF. The CDR3 DNA reads TGTGCCAGCAGCTTGCGAGGTAACACTGAAGCTTTCTTT. The chain has TRBV5-4 and TRBJ1-1; D is uncertain. The CDR3 has 13 residues. Germline CDR1 reads SGHNT; CDR2 reads YYREEE (reference sequence). The V gene lost 1 base and the J gene lost 2 bases, with 6 bases spanning the gap.

This clone was seen a few times. The rearrangement uses TRBV7-2 and TRBJ2-5, with TRBD2 matching 7 bases. Matching the DNA end better, TRBJ2-7 makes the J call doubtful. The germline gives CDR1 SGHTA, CDR2 FQGNSA. The CDR3 is 13 amino acids. The CDR3, as DNA: TGTGCCAGCAGCTTAGTGGGGGGGGACGAGCAGTACTTC. Translated: CASSLVGGDEQYF.

The gene calls are TRBV2 and TRBJ1-4; a weak D match, TRBD1 (5 bases). The length of the CDR3 is 14 residues. CDR1 and CDR2 (germline): SNHLY, FYNNEI. V lost 6 bases to trimming and J lost 5 bases, with 13 bases between them. CDR3 in amino acids: CASRTGTRNEKLFF. The CDR3 DNA follows: TGTGCCAGCAGGACGGGGACTCGGAATGAAAAACTGTTTTTT.

J is TRBJ1-2 and V is TRBV19, with a weak D call TRBD1 (6 bases). Trimming removed 6 bases from V and 6 bases from J, with 17 bases in between. CDR1 is LNHDA and CDR2 is SQIVND in the germline V gene (reference sequence). This CDR3 has 14 residues. In nucleotides, the CDR3 is TGTGCCAGTAGCCAACTCGTGGGGGCGGATGGCTACACCTTC. This gives the protein CASSQLVGADGYTF.

As regards this clone: Mismatch with germline at one junction end may stem from a read error. The V gene is TRBV7-9, the J gene TRBJ1-1, with unresolved D. The CDR3 is 16 residues long. Germline values: CDR1 SEHNR, CDR2 FQNEAQ (reference sequence). The chain's CDR3 is CSSSPMSGPMNTEAFF. The DNA for the CDR3 is TGTTCCAGCAGCCCGATGTCTGGGCCGATGAACACTGAAGCTTTCTTT.

The rearrangement links TRBV11-2 to TRBJ2-7, with D unclear. Per the germline V gene, CDR1 is SGHAT and CDR2 is FQNNGV. The V gene lost 1 base and the J gene lost 3 bases, with 13 bases spanning the gap. CDR3 length: 15 amino acids. CDR3 residues: CASSLGQRDYYEQYF. The CDR3 DNA follows: TGTGCCAGCAGCTTAGGGCAGCGAGATTACTACGAGCAGTACTTC.

The J gene is TRBJ2-5, the V gene TRBV4-1, with D perhaps matching TRBD2 (5 bases). The CDR3 has 15 residues. V was shortened by 0 bases and J by 1 base, with 9 bases between the two germline ends. Germline CDR1 and CDR2: MGHRA and YSYEKL. Written as DNA, the CDR3 is TGCGCCAGCAGCCAAGATCCGGGGTTCCAAGAGACCCAGTACTTC. Amino acids: CASSQDPGFQETQYF.

V usage is TRBV4-1 and J usage is TRBJ2-2, with 9 bases aligning to TRBD2. The CDR3 totals 17 residues. The V gene end was trimmed by 1 base and the J gene end by 5 bases; junction bases not matched to a gene: 8. The V gene's germline CDR1 is MGHRA and CDR2 YSYEKL. The DNA of the CDR3 is TGCGCCAGCAGCCAAGGTGGGCGGGGGGGCCGGACCGGGGAGCTGTTTTTT. Its protein product is CASSQGGRGGRTGELFF.

The V and J genes are TRBV27 and TRBJ2-6, with D perhaps TRBD2 (5 bases). Germline loops: CDR1 MNHEY, CDR2 SMNVEV (reference sequence). Trimming took 6 bases from V and 0 from J, leaving 15 bases between them. The CDR3 is made up of 17 amino acids. DNA for the CDR3: TGTGCCAGCAGGGAGGTAGTGGGGAGCTCTGGGGCCAACGTCCTGACTTTC. Its translation is CASREVVGSSGANVLTF.

This rearrangement joins TRBV7-9 to TRBJ1-3; TRBD1 agrees at 8 bases. Per germline, CDR1 SEHNR and CDR2 FQNEAQ (reference sequence). J was trimmed by 14 bases and V by 3 bases; bases with no gene match: 9. This CDR3 has 13 amino acids. The CDR3 DNA is TGTGCCAGCAGCTTCATAGAGGGACAGGATCTATATTTT. Protein sequence: CASSFIEGQDLYF. Full variable domain (remainder filled in from reference TRBV7-9 and TRBJ1-3): DTGVSQNPRHKITKRGQNVTFRCDPISEHNRLYWYRQTLGQGPEFLTYFQNEAQLEKSRLLSDRFSAERPKGSFSTLEIQRTEQGDSAMYLCASSFIEGQDLYFGEGSWLTVV.

The CDR3 sequence is CASSFGPTDTQYF. In DNA form, the CDR3 reads TGTGCCAGCAGCTTCGGTCCCACAGATACGCAGTATTTT. This chain joins TRBV7-2 and TRBJ2-3, with D unresolved. The CDR3 has 13 amino acids. V was pared by 3 bases and J by 2 bases, with 6 bases between. From germline, CDR1 is SGHTA and CDR2 FQGNSA.

The genes are TRBV13 and TRBJ1-6; 7 nucleotides agree with TRBD1. Germline V CDR1 and CDR2: PRHDT, FYEKMQ (reference sequence). With 5 bases clipped from V and 0 bases from J, the junction kept 4 bases outside the gene matches. There are 16 residues in the CDR3. CDR3 in amino acids: CASSRGTDSYNSPLHF. The CDR3 DNA sequence: TGTGCCAGCAGCCGCGGGACAGACTCCTATAATTCACCCCTCCACTTT.

The chain links TRBV6-1 to TRBJ2-5; 8 bases fit TRBD2. CDR3 size: 13 residues. Germline V CDR1 and CDR2: MNHNS, SASEGT. The trim removed 4 bases at V and 5 bases at J, leaving 3 bases unmatched. CDR3 region: CASSAGGRETQYF. CDR3 coding DNA: TGTGCCAGCAGTGCGGGGGGGCGGGAGACCCAGTACTTC.

J is TRBJ1-1 and V is TRBV27, with D possibly matching TRBD1 (6 bases). CDR3 length: 14 amino acids. With 2 bases removed from V and 4 bases from J, the gap between germline ends came to 11 bases. CDR1 and CDR2 from the germline V gene are MNHEY and SMNVEV (reference sequence). This CDR3 is CASSLDRPPTEAFF. The DNA for the CDR3 is TGTGCCAGCAGTTTAGACAGGCCTCCCACTGAAGCTTTCTTT.

In its sample, this clone was seen once. The gene calls are TRBV6-5 and TRBJ2-3, with 8 bases that match TRBD2. Germline V gene data show CDR1 as MNHEY and CDR2 as SVGAGI. V trimming: 0 bases; J trimming: 2 bases; junction bases outside the gene matches: 4. CDR3 length: 16 residues. CDR3 amino acids: CASSYSPGGDTDTQYF. The CDR3 DNA is TGTGCCAGCAGTTACTCCCCGGGGGGGGACACAGATACGCAGTATTTT.

This clone was seen once. The chain carries TRBV5-6 and TRBJ2-5, with 8 bases lining up with TRBD2. The J call is uncertain, as TRBJ2-7 better fits the DNA end. Germline loops: CDR1 SGHDT, CDR2 YYEEEE. The CDR3 totals 15 residues. The CDR3 region has the DNA TGTGCCAGCAGCTTGGCGGGCGGGAGGTCCTACGAGCAGTACTTC. Its protein product is CASSLAGGRSYEQYF.

The chain recombines TRBV12-5 with TRBJ2-5; D not certain. Looked up from germline, CDR1 is LGHNT and CDR2 is FRNRAP. This CDR3 contains 17 residues. Trimming cost V 2 bases and J 2 bases, with 18 bases left between them. The CDR3 DNA sequence: TGTGCTAGTGGTTTGCCGGCCCGACGGAAGACACAAGAGACCCAGTACTTC. This encodes CASGLPARRKTQETQYF. Variable domain in full (rest from reference TRBV12-5 and TRBJ2-5): DARVTQTPRHKVTEMGQEVTMRCQPILGHNTVFWYRQTMMQGLELLAYFRNRAPLDDSGMPKDRFSAEMPDATLATLKIQPSEPRDSAVYFCASGLPARRKTQETQYFGPGTRLLVL.

This chain joins TRBV28 and TRBJ1-1; TRBD1 aligns across 10 bases. With 3 bases clipped from V and 3 bases from J, the junction kept 4 bases outside the gene matches. CDR1 and CDR2 (germline): MDHEN, SYDVKM. The CDR3 covers 15 residues. CDR3 amino acids: CASSLVTGGYTEAFF. For the CDR3, the DNA is TGTGCCAGCAGTTTGGTGACAGGGGGCTACACTGAAGCTTTCTTT.

The chain joins TRBV29-1 to TRBJ1-6; possibly TRBD1 for D (6 bases). The V end was cut by 7 bases, the J end by 6 bases, with 13 bases between. The CDR3 has 13 amino acids. Germline-derived CDR1 and CDR2 are SQVTM and ANQGSEA. CDR3 loop: CSASQGFNSPLHF. CDR3 DNA: TGCAGCGCATCACAGGGTTTTAATTCACCCCTCCACTTT. Full variable domain (rest looked up from reference TRBV29-1 and TRBJ1-6): SAVISQKPSRDICQRGTSLTIQCQVDSQVTMMFWYRQQPGQSLTLIATANQGSEATYESGFVIDKFPISRPNLTFSTLTVSNMSPEDSSIYLCSASQGFNSPLHFGNGTRLTVT.

The chain has TRBV5-1 and TRBJ2-7; D may be TRBD2 (6 bases). Trimming stripped 1 base from V and 5 bases from J, with 13 bases between. The CDR3 sequence is 14 residues long. CDR1 and CDR2 from the germline V gene are SGHRS and YFSETQ. The CDR3 reads CASSLSSVEDEQYF. In nucleotides, the CDR3 is TGCGCCAGCAGCTTGTCTAGCGTGGAGGACGAGCAGTACTTC. Full variable domain (outside the CDR3, taken from reference TRBV5-1 and TRBJ2-7): KAGVTQTPRYLIKTRGQQVTLSCSPISGHRSVSWYQQTPGQGLQFLFEYFSETQRNKGNFPGRFSGRQFSNSRSEMNVSTLELGDSALYLCASSLSSVEDEQYFGPGTRLTVT.